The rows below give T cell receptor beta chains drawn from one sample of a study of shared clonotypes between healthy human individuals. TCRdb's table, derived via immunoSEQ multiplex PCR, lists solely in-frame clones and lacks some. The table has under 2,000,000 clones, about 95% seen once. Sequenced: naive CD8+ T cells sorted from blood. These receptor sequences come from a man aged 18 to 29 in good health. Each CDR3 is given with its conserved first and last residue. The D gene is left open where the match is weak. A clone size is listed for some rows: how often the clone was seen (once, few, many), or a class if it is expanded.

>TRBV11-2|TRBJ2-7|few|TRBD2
TGTGCCAGCAGCCAGGGACTAGCGGGACACTACGAGCAGTACTTC
CASSQGLAGHYEQYF
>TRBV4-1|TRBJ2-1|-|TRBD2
TGCGCCAGCAGCCAAGTGGGAGGGTACAATGAGCAGTTCTTC
CASSQVGGYNEQFF
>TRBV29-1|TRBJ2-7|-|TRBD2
TGCAGCGTTGAGGCCCCGGGGACTAGCGGGCCGACCACCTCCTACGAGCAGTACTTC
CSVEAPGTSGPTTSYEQYF
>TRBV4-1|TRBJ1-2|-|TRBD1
TGCGCCAGCAGGCCCGGGACAGCCTATGGCTACACCTTC
CASRPGTAYGYTF
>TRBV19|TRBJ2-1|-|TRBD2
TGTGCCAGTAACGGCGGGAGCCACTCCTACAATGAGCAGTTCTTC
CASNGGSHSYNEQFF
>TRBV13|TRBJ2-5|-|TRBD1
TGTGCCAGCAGCGAAACAGGGGGCGAGAACCAAGAGACCCAGTACTTC
CASSETGGENQETQYF
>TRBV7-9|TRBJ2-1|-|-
TGTGCCAGCGGATCATACACCGGGACCATCGACAATGAGCAGTTCTTC
CASGSYTGTIDNEQFF
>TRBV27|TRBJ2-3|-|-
TGTGCCAGCAGTTTATCGACAGACACAGATACGCAGTATTTT
CASSLSTDTDTQYF
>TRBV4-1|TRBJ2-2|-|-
TGCGCCAGCAGCAAGTCCACCGGGGAGCTGTTTTTT
CASSKSTGELFF
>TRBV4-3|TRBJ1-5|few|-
TGCGCCAGCAGCCAAGACAGGGGCAATCAGCCCCAGCATTTT
CASSQDRGNQPQHF
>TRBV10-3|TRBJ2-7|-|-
TGTGCCATCAGTGACAGGGGATGGTACGAGCAGTACTTC
CAISDRGWYEQYF
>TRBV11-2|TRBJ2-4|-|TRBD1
TGTGCCAGCAGACGGACAGGGGTGGCCAAAAACATTCAGTACTTC
CASRRTGVAKNIQYF
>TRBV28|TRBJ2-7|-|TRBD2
TGTGCCAGCAGCCCCGTCCGGGAGGCCTACGAGCAGTACTTC
CASSPVREAYEQYF
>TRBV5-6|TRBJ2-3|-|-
-
CASSFGPGGGLTDTQYF
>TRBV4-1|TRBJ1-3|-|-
TGCGCCAGCAGCCAGGGGGACCGGGACTACCTCTCAAGCCATTTT
CASSQGDRDYLSSHF
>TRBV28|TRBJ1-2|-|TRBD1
TGTGCCAGCAGTCCTCGGACAGGCGAAGGAGGCTACACCTTC
CASSPRTGEGGYTF
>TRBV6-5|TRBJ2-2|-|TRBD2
TGTGCCAGCAGGGGACTAGCGGGAAGCACCGGGGAGCTGTTTTTT
CASRGLAGSTGELFF
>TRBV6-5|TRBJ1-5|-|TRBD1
TGTGCCAGCAGTCCTACAGGGGAGAGCCAGCCCCAGCATTTT
CASSPTGESQPQHF
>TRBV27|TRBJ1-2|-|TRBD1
TGTGCCAGCAGTTTAATAGGGACAGACATGTATGGCTACACCTTC
CASSLIGTDMYGYTF
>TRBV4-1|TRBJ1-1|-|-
TGCGCCAGCAGCCAAGATGGGGGGGACACCATGGGGAACACTGAAGCTTTCTTT
CASSQDGGDTMGNTEAFF
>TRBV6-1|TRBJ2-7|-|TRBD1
TGTGCCATCCGGACAGGGAGCTCCTACGAGCAGTACTTC
CAIRTGSSYEQYF
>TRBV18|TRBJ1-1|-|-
TGTGCCAGCTCCCAAGAAGATTGGGGACTCCTCACTGAAGCTTTCTTT
CASSQEDWGLLTEAFF
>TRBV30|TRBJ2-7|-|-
TGTGCCTGGAAAGACAGCTCCTACGAGCAGTACTTC
CAWKDSSYEQYF
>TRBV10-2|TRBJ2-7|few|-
TGCGCCAGCGGATCCTCCTACGAGCAGTACTTC
CASGSSYEQYF
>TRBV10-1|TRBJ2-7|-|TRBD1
TGCGCCAGCAGCGGGACAGCTTTCCCCTACGAGCAGTACTTC
CASSGTAFPYEQYF
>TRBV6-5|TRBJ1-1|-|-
TGTGCCAGCAGTTACGGAGGGGGAGAATCTGAAGCTTTCTTT
CASSYGGGESEAFF
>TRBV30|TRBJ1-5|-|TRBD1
TGTGCCTGGAGTGGGGGACAGAGCAATCAGCCCCAGCATTTT
CAWSGGQSNQPQHF
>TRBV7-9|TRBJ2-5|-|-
TGTGCCAGCAGCCCAACAGGGTCGACGGGAGAGACCCAGTACTTC
CASSPTGSTGETQYF
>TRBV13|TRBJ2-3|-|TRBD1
TGTGCCAGCAGCCGAGACAGGGGCACAGATACGCAGTATTTT
CASSRDRGTDTQYF
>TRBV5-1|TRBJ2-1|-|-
TGCGCCAGCAGCTTGGATCTAGATAGGTCCTACAATGAGCAGTTCTTC
CASSLDLDRSYNEQFF
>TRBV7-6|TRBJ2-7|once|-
TGTGCCAGCAGCTTAGGCGGGGTTGAGCAGTACTTC
CASSLGGVEQYF
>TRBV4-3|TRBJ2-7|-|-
TGCGCCAGCAGCCCGGATTCGACTAGCTACGAGCAGTACTTC
CASSPDSTSYEQYF
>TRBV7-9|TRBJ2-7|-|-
TGTGCCAGCAGCTTCGGCTCGGGCGAGCAGTACTTC
CASSFGSGEQYF
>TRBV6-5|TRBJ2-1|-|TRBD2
TGTGCCAGCAGTGTAACCGGGACTAGCGGGGGGGAGCAGTTCTTC
CASSVTGTSGGEQFF
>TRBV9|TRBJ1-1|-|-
TGTGCCAGCAGCGGACATAGCACTGAAGCTTTCTTT
CASSGHSTEAFF
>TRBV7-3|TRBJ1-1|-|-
TGTGCCAGCAGCTTAATGGTTGGTACTGAAGCTTTCTTT
CASSLMVGTEAFF
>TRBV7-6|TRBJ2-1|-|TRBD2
TGTGCCAGCAGCCCTTTACTAGCGGGGGTCCGGTATGAGCAGTTCTTC
CASSPLLAGVRYEQFF
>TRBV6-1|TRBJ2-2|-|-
TGTGCCAGCAGTCCGCGGTGGGTTAACACCGGGGAGCTGTTTTTT
CASSPRWVNTGELFF
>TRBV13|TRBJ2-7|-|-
TGTGCCAGCAGCTTACCGAGTACCTACGAGCAGTACTTC
CASSLPSTYEQYF
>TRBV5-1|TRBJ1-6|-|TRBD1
TGCGCCAGCAGCTCGGGACAGGCCCAAACCCCCCTCCACTTT
CASSSGQAQTPLHF
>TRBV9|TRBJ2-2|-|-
TGTGCCAGCAGCGGCCCTACGTCGGGGCCCGGGGAGCTGTTTTTT
CASSGPTSGPGELFF
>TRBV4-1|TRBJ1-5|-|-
TGCGCCAGCAGCCAAGATTTCGGGCGGGATCAGCCCCAGCATTTT
CASSQDFGRDQPQHF
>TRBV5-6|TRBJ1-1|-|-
TGTGCCAGCAGCTGGGCAGGGGAACCTGAAGCTTTCTTT
CASSWAGEPEAFF
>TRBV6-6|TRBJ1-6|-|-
TGTGCCTCCGGGGGTTCACCCCTCCACTTT
CASGGSPLHF
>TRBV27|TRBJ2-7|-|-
TGTGCCAGCAGTTTGATCGGGGAAGGGGGAGAAAACTTC
CASSLIGEGGENF
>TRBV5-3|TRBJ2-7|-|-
TGTGCCAGAAGCAAGGGCCTCCTGAAGGACGACGAGCAGTACTTC
CARSKGLLKDDEQYF
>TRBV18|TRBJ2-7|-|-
TGTGCCAGCTCACCAATAGAGGCAGCTTTCTCCTACGAGCAGTACTTC
CASSPIEAAFSYEQYF
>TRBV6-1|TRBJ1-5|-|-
TGCGCCAGCAGTGAAGCGGAGCCGGTCGGGCGTCAGCCCCAGCATTTT
CASSEAEPVGRQPQHF
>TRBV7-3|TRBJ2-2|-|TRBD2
TGTGCCAGCAGCCACAGCGGGGGTAACACCGGGGAGCTGTTTTTT
CASSHSGGNTGELFF
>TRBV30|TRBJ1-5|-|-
TGTGCCTGGAGGGGCAGGGAAGGAAATCAGCCCCAGCATTTT
CAWRGREGNQPQHF
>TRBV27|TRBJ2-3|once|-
TGTGCCAGCAGTCCCTCGCTATGGGACATTCGCACAGATACGCAGTATTTT
CASSPSLWDIRTDTQYF
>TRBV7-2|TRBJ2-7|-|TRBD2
TGTGCCAGCAGCTTAGTGGCTAGCGGGAGAACCTACTACGAGCAGTACTTC
CASSLVASGRTYYEQYF
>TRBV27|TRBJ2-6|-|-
TGTGCCAGCAGTTTAAACTCTGGGGCCAACGTCCTGACTTTC
CASSLNSGANVLTF
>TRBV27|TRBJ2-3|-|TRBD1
TGTGCCAGCAGTTTATTAAGGACAGGGGGCGCGAAAGATACGCAGTATTTT
CASSLLRTGGAKDTQYF
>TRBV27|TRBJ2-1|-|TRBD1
TGTGCCAGCAGTTTATCCTCCGGGGACAGGGCAAATGAGCAGTTCTTC
CASSLSSGDRANEQFF
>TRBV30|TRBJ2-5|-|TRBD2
TGTGCCTGGAGCACTAGCGGGGCTGCCCAAGAGACCCAGTACTTC
CAWSTSGAAQETQYF
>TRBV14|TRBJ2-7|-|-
TGTGCCAGCAGCCAAGCTCAGCCTTCCTACGAGCAGTACTTC
CASSQAQPSYEQYF
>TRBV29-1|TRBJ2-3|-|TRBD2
TGCAGCGTAGGCCCCCCTAGCGGGGGCACAGATACGCAGTATTTT
CSVGPPSGGTDTQYF
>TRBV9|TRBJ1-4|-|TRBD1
TGTGCCAGCAGCGTAGAGGGGACAGGGTCTGAAAAACTGTTTTTT
CASSVEGTGSEKLFF
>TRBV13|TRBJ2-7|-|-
TGTGCCAGCACTATCTTAGGGGGCTCCTACGAGCAGTACTTC
CASTILGGSYEQYF